These 2 T cell receptor beta chains were sequenced from one sample in a study of CD8 T cells in ankylosing spondylitis. Whole-study findings and limits: A TCR beta motif of 7 or 8 highly homologous variants appeared characteristic of ankylosing spondylitis blood.

Antigens of these TCRs are unknown. Each CDR3 protein gets one entry after TCRdb re-called the 5' RACE reads with MiXCR. The sample carries about 420,000 distinct CDR3 sequences, 20% to 25% recorded once. Material: blood, either unsorted or a sorted T cell fraction (not recorded which). The source of these receptors is a male donor with ankylosing spondylitis.

The rearrangement uses TRBV15 and TRBJ2-7; 8 nucleotides agree with TRBD1. This CDR3 has 16 amino acids. V shed 5 bases, J shed 1 base, and the junction held 10 bases outside the gene matches. From germline, CDR1 is LNHNV and CDR2 YYDKDF (reference sequence). CDR3 sequence: CATSRPDTGGSYEQYF. The CDR3, as DNA: TGTGCCACCAGCCGACCGGATACAGGGGGATCCTACGAGCAGTACTTC.

This chain joins TRBV6-5 and TRBJ2-1; D is ambiguous. This CDR3 is built from 15 residues. The V end was cut by 4 bases, the J end by 5 bases, with 15 bases between. Germline V gene lookup returns CDR1 MNHEY and CDR2 SVGAGI. The CDR3 region has the DNA TGTGCCAGCAGTTCCTCCCCGCGGACGAACAATGAGCAGTTCTTC. Translation gives CASSSSPRTNNEQFF.